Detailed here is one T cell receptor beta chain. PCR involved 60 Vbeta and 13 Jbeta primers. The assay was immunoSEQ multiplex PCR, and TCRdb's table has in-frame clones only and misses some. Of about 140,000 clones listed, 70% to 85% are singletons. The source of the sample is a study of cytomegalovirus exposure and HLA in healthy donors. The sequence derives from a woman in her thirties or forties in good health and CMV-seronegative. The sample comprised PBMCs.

The CDR3 protein is CASSVAVGLAGATDTQYF. In DNA, the CDR3 is TGTGCCAGCAGCGTAGCTGTGGGACTAGCGGGAGCGACAGATACGCAGTATTTT. V and J are TRBV9 and TRBJ2-3; 14 bases are shared with TRBD2. V gave up 0 bases and J gave up 3 bases; unmatched junction bases: 6. The length of the CDR3 is 18 residues. The germline CDR1 and CDR2 sequences are SGDLS and YYNGEE. Filled out from reference TRBV9 and TRBJ2-3, the complete variable domain reads DSGVTQTPKHLITATGQRVTLRCSPRSGDLSVYWYQQSLDQGLQFLIQYYNGEERAKGNILERFSAQQFPDLHSELNLSSLELGDSALYFCASSVAVGLAGATDTQYFGPGTRLTVL.